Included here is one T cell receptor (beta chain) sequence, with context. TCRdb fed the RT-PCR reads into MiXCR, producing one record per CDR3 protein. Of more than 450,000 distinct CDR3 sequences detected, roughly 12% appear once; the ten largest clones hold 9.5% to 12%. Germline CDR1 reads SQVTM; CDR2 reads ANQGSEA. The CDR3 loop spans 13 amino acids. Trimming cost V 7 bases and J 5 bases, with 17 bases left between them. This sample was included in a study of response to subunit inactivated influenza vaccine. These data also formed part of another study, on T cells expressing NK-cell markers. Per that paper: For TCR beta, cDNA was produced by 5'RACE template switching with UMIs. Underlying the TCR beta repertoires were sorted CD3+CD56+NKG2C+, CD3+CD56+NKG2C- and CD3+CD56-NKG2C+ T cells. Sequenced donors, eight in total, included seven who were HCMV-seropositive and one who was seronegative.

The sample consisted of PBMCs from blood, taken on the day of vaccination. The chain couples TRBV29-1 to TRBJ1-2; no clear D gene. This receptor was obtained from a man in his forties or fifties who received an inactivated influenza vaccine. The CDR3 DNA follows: TGCAGCGGCCTCCGCGGCCCTGCATATGGCTACACCTTC. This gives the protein CSGLRGPAYGYTF.